Presented here are 28 T cell receptor beta chains from one specimen sequenced in a study of blood T cell repertoires in COVID-19. Assay used: immunoSEQ multiplex PCR; TCRdb lists only in-frame clones, some missing. The repertoire holds 200,000 to 250,000 clones, with 90% as singletons. Sequenced material: PBMCs or T cells enriched from blood (not recorded which). The receptor source for this set is a man younger than 40 who had been exposed to COVID-19.

This chain links TRBV18 with TRBJ2-7; D call uncertain. Germline-derived CDR1 and CDR2 are KGHSH and LQKENI. The CDR3 covers 13 residues. V shed 2 bases and J shed 6 bases, with 11 bases lying between them. Written as DNA, the CDR3 is TGTGCCAGCTCACCATTATCCCCGGGCGAGCAGTACTTC. This encodes CASSPLSPGEQYF.

This chain connects TRBV6-1 to TRBJ2-1; 13 nucleotides agree with TRBD2. This CDR3 is 16 amino acids long. Germline V gene lookup returns CDR1 MNHNS and CDR2 SASEGT. V shed 1 base and J 6 bases; nucleotides not matched to a gene: 3. The CDR3 reads CASSEGRLAGGNEQFF. Here the CDR3 DNA reads TGTGCCAGCAGTGAAGGGCGACTAGCGGGGGGCAATGAGCAGTTCTTC.

This chain uses TRBV2 with TRBJ1-1; D not resolved. The CDR3 is 12 residues long. Trimming cost V 6 bases and J 6 bases, with 11 bases left between them. The germline V gene encodes CDR1 SNHLY and CDR2 FYNNEI. The CDR3 DNA sequence: TGTGCCAGCAGAAGGAGTGGCGCTGAAGCTTTCTTT. Its translation: CASRRSGAEAFF. The entire variable domain, with the rest obtained from reference TRBV2 and TRBJ1-1, is as follows: EPEVTQTPSHQVTQMGQEVILRCVPISNHLYFYWYRQILGQKVEFLVSFYNNEISEKSEIFDDQFSVERPDGSNFTLKIRSTKLEDSAMYFCASRRSGAEAFFGQGTRLTVV.

The V call is TRBV9, the J call TRBJ1-2, with 8 bases aligning to TRBD1. This CDR3 spans 14 amino acids. Trimming took 3 bases from V and 4 from J; bases not matched to a gene: 5. The germline V gene has CDR1 SGDLS and CDR2 YYNGEE. The CDR3 DNA sequence: TGTGCCAGCAGCGCCCGGACAGGGACCTATGGCTACACCTTC. As protein: CASSARTGTYGYTF.

The chain links TRBV5-1 to TRBJ2-2; unclear D gene. Between the trimmed V and J ends, which lost 2 bases and 1 base, there was a span of 9 bases. This CDR3 is 15 amino acids long. Germline CDR1 and CDR2: SGHRS and YFSETQ. CDR3 region: CASSLSSGNTGELFF. CDR3 bases: TGCGCCAGCAGCTTATCTTCAGGGAACACCGGGGAGCTGTTTTTT. The whole variable domain, filled in from reference TRBV5-1 and TRBJ2-2, reads KAGVTQTPRYLIKTRGQQVTLSCSPISGHRSVSWYQQTPGQGLQFLFEYFSETQRNKGNFPGRFSGRQFSNSRSEMNVSTLELGDSALYLCASSLSSGNTGELFFGEGSRLTVL.

The V gene is TRBV19, the J gene TRBJ2-7, with TRBD2 matching over 7 bases. The V segment lost 3 bases and the J segment 4 bases; nucleotides outside the gene matches: 15. In germline, CDR1 is LNHDA, CDR2 SQIVND (reference sequence). The CDR3 extends over 17 amino acids. In nucleotides, the CDR3 is TGTGCCAGTAGTATCGGGTTGTCGGGGGATAGCGGGTACGAGCAGTACTTC. It is translated as CASSIGLSGDSGYEQYF.

Worth noting for this clone: The same CDR3 can be traced to other DNA sequences in this sample. V and J are TRBV7-2 and TRBJ2-3; TRBD2 matches at 7 bases. Germline V gene data show CDR1 as SGHTA and CDR2 as FQGNSA. The CDR3 totals 14 residues. Trimming took 1 base from V and 3 from J; bases not matched to a gene: 1. The CDR3, as DNA: TGTGCCAGCAGCTTAGGTAGCGGGACAGATACGCAGTATTTT. This codes for CASSLGSGTDTQYF.

This chain uses TRBV29-1 with TRBJ2-1; 14 bases line up with TRBD2. J was trimmed by 7 bases and V by 7 bases; bases with no gene match: 12. Germline V lookup: CDR1 SQVTM, CDR2 ANQGSEA. CDR3 size: 16 residues. This CDR3 is CSGEGLAGAPLNEQFF. The CDR3 region has the DNA TGCAGCGGTGAGGGACTAGCGGGGGCCCCGTTGAATGAGCAGTTCTTC.

This chain uses TRBV7-9 with TRBJ1-1; D unresolved. The germline CDR1 and CDR2 sequences are SEHNR and FQNEAQ (reference sequence). Trimming took off 1 base at V and 6 bases at J, with 6 bases between the two ends. This CDR3 has 12 residues. The CDR3 coding sequence is TGTGCCAGCAGCTTAGTCGAGTCTGAAGCTTTCTTT. Its protein is CASSLVESEAFF.

J is TRBJ1-1 and V is TRBV5-1; TRBD1 agrees at 8 bases. The CDR3 loop spans 21 amino acids. The V and J ends lost 1 base and 0 bases, in that order; junction bases with no gene match: 20. Germline assignment: CDR1 SGHRS and CDR2 YFSETQ. This CDR3 is CASSLYPPLTGTGLLNTEAFF. The CDR3 DNA reads as TGCGCCAGCAGCTTGTATCCGCCCCTAACTGGGACAGGTCTCTTGAACACTGAAGCTTTCTTT.

This rearrangement joins TRBV3-1 (or the pseudogene TRBV3-2) to TRBJ2-1; a weak D match, TRBD2 (6 bases). Germline CDR1 reads LGHDT; CDR2 reads YNNKEL (reference sequence). Trimming took off 4 bases at V and 5 bases at J, with 9 bases between the two ends. CDR3 size: 13 residues. For the CDR3, the DNA is TGTGCCAGCAGCCCCACGGGGGACAATGAGCAGTTCTTC. It yields the protein CASSPTGDNEQFF.

The chain joins TRBV24-1 to TRBJ2-1; the D is unclear. The CDR3 covers 16 residues. The germline V gene encodes CDR1 KGHDR and CDR2 SFDVKD. With 2 bases removed from V and 0 bases from J, the gap between germline ends came to 10 bases. The CDR3 nucleotides read TGTGCCACCAGTGATTCACGAGCGAGCTCCTACAATGAGCAGTTCTTC. Encoded protein: CATSDSRASSYNEQFF.

The CDR3 here is CASSLDPRRTSGGPQETQYF. In DNA form, the CDR3 reads TGTGCCAGCAGCTTAGATCCCCGCCGGACTAGCGGGGGGCCCCAAGAGACCCAGTACTTC. The J gene is TRBJ2-5, the V gene TRBV11-2, with TRBD2 matching 14 bases. CDR1 is SGHAT and CDR2 is FQNNGV in the germline V gene. The CDR3 extends over 20 amino acids. Trimming removed 0 bases from V and 1 base from J; junction bases left unmatched: 10.

CDR3 sequence (DNA): TGTGCCAGCAGCCAAGATCGGGATTATACGCAGTATTTT. As protein: CASSQDRDYTQYF. The chain employs TRBV14 and TRBJ2-3, with D tentatively TRBD2 (5 bases). The CDR3 extends over 13 amino acids. Germline CDR1 SGHDN, CDR2 FVKESK. V lost 0 bases, J lost 7 bases, and 8 bases lay in between.

This chain links TRBV6-5 with TRBJ1-1; 7 positions agree with TRBD1. Germline assignment: CDR1 MNHEY and CDR2 SVGAGI. The CDR3 totals 13 residues. Trimming took 8 bases from V and 7 from J; bases not matched to a gene: 10. In DNA form, the CDR3 reads TGTGCCAGCCGCCCGACAGGGCTTGTTGAAGCTTTCTTT. Translating gives CASRPTGLVEAFF.

The chain employs TRBV27 and TRBJ1-6; possibly TRBD1 for D (5 bases). The CDR3 runs 15 residues. CDR1 and CDR2 (germline): MNHEY, SMNVEV (reference sequence). Deletions cut 8 bases from V and 1 base from J, with 12 bases between. Written as DNA, the CDR3 is TGTGCCAGCGGAATCAGGGAATCCTATAATTCACCCCTCCACTTT. Translation gives CASGIRESYNSPLHF.

J is TRBJ2-1 and V is TRBV18; D perhaps matches TRBD1 (7 bases). Germline V lookup: CDR1 KGHSH, CDR2 LQKENI. CDR3 length: 14 amino acids. V lost 3 bases, J lost 8 bases, and 14 bases lay in between. CDR3 sequence: CASSPTGRIDEQFF. For the CDR3, the DNA is TGTGCCAGCTCACCGACAGGGAGGATCGATGAGCAGTTCTTC. The full variable domain, with the rest looked up from reference TRBV18 and TRBJ2-1, is NAGVMQNPRHLVRRRGQEARLRCSPMKGHSHVYWYRQLPEEGLKFMVYLQKENIIDESGMPKERFSAEFPKEGPSILRIQQVVRGDSAAYFCASSPTGRIDEQFFGPGTRLTVL.

The gene calls are TRBV6-5 and TRBJ2-7, with D perhaps matching TRBD1 (6 bases). The CDR3 sequence is 12 residues long. Germline V lookup: CDR1 MNHEY, CDR2 SVGAGI. The germline V and J ends were trimmed by 5 bases and 6 bases, with 11 bases remaining between them. CDR3 amino acids: CASSNGQREQYF. In nucleotides, the CDR3 is TGTGCCAGCAGTAACGGACAGCGCGAGCAGTACTTC.

The chain couples TRBV6-5 to TRBJ2-1; 10 bases match TRBD1. From germline, CDR1 is MNHEY and CDR2 SVGAGI. The CDR3 runs to 16 residues. The J segment lost 5 bases and the V segment lost 1 base, leaving 5 bases of the junction unmatched. CDR3 sequence reads: CASSYFGQGGNNEQFF. CDR3 sequence (DNA): TGTGCCAGCAGTTACTTTGGACAGGGGGGGAACAATGAGCAGTTCTTC.

This sequence joins TRBV29-1 and TRBJ2-5; D not certain. Between the trimmed V and J ends, which lost 6 bases and 2 bases, there was a span of 16 bases. The CDR3 runs 14 residues. Per germline, CDR1 SQVTM and CDR2 ANQGSEA. The CDR3 loop is CSVSGSGLQETQYF. CDR3 DNA sequence: TGCAGCGTCTCCGGTAGTGGTTTGCAAGAGACCCAGTACTTC.

The chain uses TRBV12-3 or TRBV12-4 and TRBJ2-1; maybe TRBD1 (6 bases). The CDR3 sequence is 13 residues long. The ends were cut back, 5 bases at V and 10 bases at J, with 15 bases in the middle. For the CDR3, the DNA is TGTGCCAGCAGTACCGAGGGGGAAGGGGAGCAGTTCTTC. Translated, it gives CASSTEGEGEQFF.

The rearrangement joins TRBV14 to TRBJ2-7, with TRBD1 matching over 8 bases. Germline CDR1 reads SGHDN; CDR2 reads FVKESK. The V and J ends lost 1 base and 2 bases, in that order; junction bases with no gene match: 4. CDR3 length: 15 amino acids. The CDR3 reads CASSQGTGFTYEQYF. In DNA, the CDR3 is TGTGCCAGCAGCCAAGGGACAGGGTTCACCTACGAGCAGTACTTC. Full variable domain (remainder filled in from reference TRBV14 and TRBJ2-7): EAGVTQFPSHSVIEKGQTVTLRCDPISGHDNLYWYRRVMGKEIKFLLHFVKESKQDESGMPNNRFLAERTGGTYSTLKVQPAELEDSGVYFCASSQGTGFTYEQYFGPGTRLTVT.

The V and J genes are TRBV21-1 and TRBJ2-6; TRBD1, as called in the table, went unchecked against the DNA. TRBV21-1 is tagged as a pseudogene. There are 19 residues in the CDR3. The CDR3 loop reads CASSKNGTVLHSGANVLTF. The CDR3 DNA reads TGTGCCAGCAGCAAAAACGGGACAGTCCTCCACTCTGGGGCCAACGTCCTGACTTTC.

V gene TRBV5-1 combines with J gene TRBJ2-5; perhaps TRBD1 as D (5 bases). Germline V gene sequence: CDR1 SGHRS, CDR2 YFSETQ. Trimming took 5 bases from V and 4 from J, leaving 15 bases between them. CDR3 length equals 14 residues. Here the CDR3 DNA reads TGCGCCAGCAGTCAAGACAGTTGGGGAGAGACCCAGTACTTC. It encodes CASSQDSWGETQYF.

A single count supports this clone. J is TRBJ1-2 and V is TRBV9, with a possible D match to TRBD1 (5 bases). Trimming pared 3 bases from V and 4 bases from J, leaving 22 bases between. Germline V gene sequence: CDR1 SGDLS, CDR2 YYNGEE. This CDR3 contains 17 residues. The CDR3 nucleotides read TGTGCCAGCAGCGCATCCCCGTTAACCAACGGGGGCTATGGCTACACCTTC. Translating it yields CASSASPLTNGGYGYTF.

A single count supports this clone. This rearrangement joins TRBV14 to TRBJ1-1, with a possible D match to TRBD1 (5 bases). From germline, CDR1 is SGHDN and CDR2 FVKESK. The length of the CDR3 is 15 residues. Trimming took 3 bases from V and 9 from J, leaving 20 bases between them. This CDR3 is CASSQGGRGRTQAFF. Written as DNA, the CDR3 is TGTGCCAGCAGCCAGGGGGGTCGGGGCCGAACTCAAGCTTTCTTT.

V usage is TRBV5-1 and J usage is TRBJ2-3, with D perhaps TRBD1 (5 bases). This CDR3 contains 14 residues. Germline V gives CDR1 SGHRS, CDR2 YFSETQ. The V end lost 0 bases, the J end lost 6 bases, and 11 bases lay between the germline ends. The CDR3 loop reads CASSLGARDDTQYF. CDR3 coding DNA: TGCGCCAGCAGCTTGGGGGCCAGGGATGATACGCAGTATTTT. The full variable domain, rest sourced from reference TRBV5-1 and TRBJ2-3, is KAGVTQTPRYLIKTRGQQVTLSCSPISGHRSVSWYQQTPGQGLQFLFEYFSETQRNKGNFPGRFSGRQFSNSRSEMNVSTLELGDSALYLCASSLGARDDTQYFGPGTRLTVL.

This clone was counted a few times. The rearrangement joins TRBV2 to TRBJ1-2; 11 nucleotides match TRBD1. CDR3 length equals 17 residues. The germline V gene encodes CDR1 SNHLY and CDR2 FYNNEI. J lost 6 bases, V lost 0 bases, and 9 bases had no gene match. CDR3 loop: CASSEALRTGGEDGYTF. DNA of the CDR3: TGTGCCAGCAGTGAAGCGCTTCGGACAGGGGGCGAAGATGGCTACACCTTC.